These T cell receptor beta chains were read from a single sample in a study of CD8+ T cells in alopecia areata. Generated by immunoSEQ multiplex PCR, the TCRdb table keeps only in-frame clones and is missing some. The sample holds fewer than 250,000 clones, 55% to 70% seen once. Source: CD4+ T cells sorted from blood, taken at week 4, from a patient treated with tofacitinib. Receptor source: a human donor with alopecia areata. The CDR3 runs from the conserved cysteine through the conserved F or W. A D gene is named only where the DNA matches it firmly. Clone sizes are given selectively: once, few, many, or a class where the clone is expanded.

>TRBD1|TRBV6-5|.|TRBJ2-4
CASSSTQTGKNIQYF
TGTGCCAGCAGTTCCACCCAGACAGGGAAAAACATTCAGTACTTC
>.|TRBV10-3|few|TRBJ2-1
CAISEEGRGRNEQFF
TGTGCCATCAGTGAGGAGGGCAGGGGTCGAAATGAGCAGTTCTTC
>.|TRBV5-1|.|TRBJ2-5
CASSLEGRQETQYF
TGCGCCAGCAGCTTGGAGGGCAGGCAAGAGACCCAGTACTTC
>.|TRBV9|few|TRBJ2-2
CASSVSGGLGGELFF
TGTGCCAGCAGCGTGTCGGGGGGCCTCGGCGGGGAGCTGTTTTTT
>TRBD2|TRBV7-2|.|TRBJ2-1
CASSQQRGRVYNEQFF
TGTGCCAGCAGCCAACAGCGGGGGAGGGTCTACAATGAGCAGTTCTTC
>.|TRBV5-1|.|TRBJ2-2
CASIPWPNTGELFF
TGCGCCAGCATACCTTGGCCGAACACCGGGGAGCTGTTTTTT
>TRBD1|TRBV4-2|.|TRBJ1-5
CASSQTGGRQPQHF
TGTGCCAGCAGCCAAACAGGGGGAAGGCAGCCCCAGCATTTT
>.|TRBV15|.|TRBJ1-6
CATSSWSGLRGGSPLHF
TGTGCCACCAGCAGCTGGTCGGGACTGCGAGGCGGTTCACCCCTCCACTTT
>.|TRBV10-3|.|TRBJ2-1
CAISESGRWNEQFF
TGTGCCATCAGTGAGTCCGGGCGGTGGAATGAGCAGTTCTTC
>TRBD1|TRBV29-1|few|TRBJ2-2
CSDRDRATGELFF
TGCAGCGATAGGGACAGGGCCACCGGGGAGCTGTTTTTT
>.|TRBV30|.|TRBJ2-5
CAWSVGAETQYF
TGTGCCTGGAGTGTAGGCGCGGAGACCCAGTACTTC
>TRBD2|TRBV2|.|TRBJ2-5
CASSGTSGGPETQHF
TGTGCCAGCAGCGGGACTAGCGGGGGACCAGAGACCCAGCACTTC
>TRBD1|TRBV2|few|TRBJ1-2
CASSVRQGDYGYTF
TGTGCCAGCAGTGTCCGACAGGGCGATTATGGCTACACCTTC
>TRBD2|TRBV5-1|.|TRBJ2-5
CASSLEGSGGVETQYF
TGCGCCAGCAGCTTGGAAGGTAGCGGGGGTGTGGAGACCCAGTACTTC
>.|TRBV18|.|TRBJ1-1
CASSRQDMNTEAFF
TGTGCCAGCTCGCGACAGGACATGAACACTGAAGCTTTCTTT
>.|TRBV27|.|TRBJ1-4
CASSTTGNEKLFF
TGTGCCAGCAGTACGACAGGAAATGAAAAACTGTTTTTT
>.|TRBV30|.|TRBJ1-5
CAWSVQHNQPQHF
TGTGCCTGGAGTGTACAGCACAATCAGCCCCAGCATTTT
>TRBD1|TRBV6-5|few|TRBJ2-4
CASSSATGADIQYF
TGTGCCAGCAGTTCCGCTACAGGGGCGGACATTCAGTACTTC
>.|TRBV5-1|.|TRBJ1-6
CASSLVVDSPLHF
TGCGCCAGCAGCTTGGTCGTCGATTCACCCCTCCACTTT
>TRBD1|TRBV7-9|.|TRBJ1-2
CASSLIGQGPGYTF
TGTGCCAGCAGCTTAATTGGACAGGGTCCGGGCTACACCTTC
>TRBD2|TRBV6-5|.|TRBJ2-3
CASSFSGGTDTQYF
TGTGCCAGCAGTTTTAGCGGGGGCACAGATACGCAGTATTTT
>.|TRBV30|few|TRBJ1-1
CAWNPGGTEAFF
TGTGCCTGGAATCCAGGTGGGACTGAAGCTTTCTTT
>.|TRBV27|.|TRBJ2-7
CASSLTGETYEQYF
TGTGCCAGCAGCCTGACGGGTGAAACCTACGAGCAGTACTTC
>TRBD2|TRBV15|.|TRBJ2-1
CATSSSGGADEQFF
TGTGCCACCAGCAGTAGCGGGGGGGCAGATGAGCAGTTCTTC
>.|TRBV18|.|TRBJ2-3
CASSAGEDTQYF
TGTGCCAGCTCTGCAGGGGAAGATACGCAGTATTTT
>TRBD1|TRBV2|.|TRBJ1-1
CASSPGGGTGVLVNTEAFF
TGTGCCAGCAGCCCAGGGGGAGGGACAGGGGTTCTGGTGAACACTGAAGCTTTCTTT
>TRBD1|TRBV4-2|.|TRBJ2-3
CASSREDRGSTDTQYF
TGTGCCAGCAGCCGGGAGGACAGGGGGTCGACAGATACGCAGTATTTT
>.|TRBV30|.|TRBJ2-5
CAWSQNSGGTQYF
TGTGCCTGGAGCCAAAATAGCGGCGGGACCCAGTACTTC
>.|TRBV6-6|few|TRBJ1-2
CASSYLGSYGYTF
TGTGCCAGCAGTTACCTTGGGTCGTATGGCTACACCTTC
>.|TRBV7-9|.|TRBJ1-5
CASSSNYQPQHF
TGTGCCAGCAGCTCGAATTATCAGCCCCAGCATTTT
>.|TRBV29-1|few|TRBJ1-2
CSASTTVVNYGYTF
TGCAGCGCTTCCACGACAGTGGTTAACTATGGCTACACCTTC
>.|TRBV7-6|few|TRBJ1-1
CASSETRLGPEAFF
TGTGCCAGCAGCGAAACGAGGTTAGGCCCTGAAGCTTTCTTT
>.|TRBV5-1|.|TRBJ2-3
CASSRGGEDTQYF
TGCGCCAGCAGCCGTGGGGGCGAAGATACGCAGTATTTT